A selection of T cell receptor beta chains follows, all from one sample in a study of beta chain features in type 1 diabetes. Produced via immunoSEQ multiplex PCR; TCRdb's table is partial and in-frame only. The data hold 300,000 to 350,000 clones, with 7.5% to 9% observed a single time. Sequencing used central memory CD4+ T cells from blood. These receptors originate from a woman under 30 in good health. CDR3s include the opening cysteine and the closing phenylalanine or tryptophan. The D gene is left open where the match is weak. A row's size may be missing; if present it is once, few, many or a size class.

TRBJ2-1 TRBV18 few . CASSPLLDEQFF TGTGCCAGCTCACCACTCCTCGATGAGCAGTTCTTC
TRBJ2-1 TRBV28 . . CATTGASRHNEQFF TGTGCCACCACCGGGGCTAGTCGACACAATGAGCAGTTCTTC
TRBJ2-1 TRBV5-5 many . CASSLGPLNEQFF TGTGCCAGCAGCCTGGGACCGCTCAATGAGCAGTTCTTC
TRBJ1-5 TRBV19 few . CASSGHRQSQPQHF TGTGCCAGTAGCGGGCACAGGCAGTCTCAGCCCCAGCATTTT
TRBJ1-2 TRBV15 . . CATSRDSDYGYTF TGTGCCACCAGCAGAGATTCAGACTATGGCTACACCTTC
TRBJ2-1 TRBV23-1 . . CASVQWRAPGVYNEQFF TGCGCCAGCGTCCAGTGGCGGGCCCCAGGGGTTTACAATGAGCAGTTCTTC
TRBJ2-5 TRBV15 few . CATSTMETQYF TGTGCCACCAGCACCATGGAGACCCAGTACTTC
TRBJ2-3 TRBV11-2 . TRBD2 CASSPAEGISSGGTQYF TGTGCCAGCAGCCCTGCCGAGGGGATATCTAGCGGGGGTACGCAGTATTTT
TRBJ2-1 TRBV6-5 . . CASRAIGREQFF TGTGCCAGCAGAGCTATCGGCCGTGAGCAGTTCTTC
TRBJ2-7 TRBV2 . TRBD2 CASSEARASGAYEQYF TGTGCCAGCAGTGAAGCGCGGGCTAGCGGAGCCTACGAGCAGTACTTC
TRBJ1-4 TRBV15 many . CATSRDRGAEKLFF TGTGCCACCAGCAGAGATCGCGGGGCTGAAAAACTGTTTTTT
TRBJ2-3 TRBV29-1 . TRBD2 CSVEDRLAGSTDTQYF TGCAGCGTTGAAGATCGACTAGCGGGGAGCACAGATACGCAGTATTTT
TRBJ2-3 TRBV7-9 many . CASSQDRGWDTQYF TGTGCCAGCAGCCAGGATAGGGGATGGGATACGCAGTATTTT
TRBJ2-2 TRBV5-4 few . CASSLYRATTGELFF TGTGCCAGCAGCCTTTACAGGGCCACCACCGGGGAGCTGTTTTTT
TRBJ2-1 TRBV28 . . CASSLGSTSWFF TGTGCCAGCAGTTTAGGTTCGACTAGTTGGTTCTTC
TRBJ2-7 TRBV18 . . CASSDGLTYEQYF TGTGCCAGCTCAGATGGACTTACATACGAGCAGTACTTC
TRBJ2-1 TRBV27 many TRBD2 CASSSIAGGPYNEQFF TGTGCCAGCAGTTCCATAGCGGGAGGGCCCTACAATGAGCAGTTCTTC
TRBJ2-1 TRBV27 . . CASRRLLVYNEQFF TGTGCCAGCAGGCGACTACTGGTCTACAATGAGCAGTTCTTC
TRBJ1-1 TRBV15 many . CATSRNTGNTEAFF TGTGCCACCAGCAGGAACACAGGGAACACTGAAGCTTTCTTT
TRBJ2-3 TRBV7-9 . TRBD2 CASSPRPGLAGEDTQYF TGTGCCAGCAGCCCGCGACCGGGACTAGCGGGAGAAGATACGCAGTATTTT
TRBJ2-3 TRBV7-2 few . CASSLSGFGTDTQYF TGTGCCAGCAGCTTAAGCGGGTTTGGGACAGATACGCAGTATTTT
TRBJ2-7 TRBV15 . TRBD1 CATSNRQGRNEQYF TGTGCCACCAGCAACCGACAGGGGAGGAACGAGCAGTACTTC
TRBJ2-3 TRBV18 . . CASSPKGDTQYF TGTGCCAGCTCACCAAAGGGGGATACGCAGTATTTT
TRBJ2-7 TRBV20-1 many . CSALAYEQYF TGCAGTGCCCTGGCCTACGAGCAGTACTTC
TRBJ2-1 TRBV7-9 . TRBD2 CASSLTASGSSNEQFF TGTGCCAGCAGCTTAACGGCTAGCGGGAGCAGCAATGAGCAGTTCTTC
TRBJ2-7 TRBV5-4 few TRBD2 CASSLSGTPAYEQYF TGTGCCAGCAGCTTAAGCGGGACCCCAGCCTACGAGCAGTACTTC